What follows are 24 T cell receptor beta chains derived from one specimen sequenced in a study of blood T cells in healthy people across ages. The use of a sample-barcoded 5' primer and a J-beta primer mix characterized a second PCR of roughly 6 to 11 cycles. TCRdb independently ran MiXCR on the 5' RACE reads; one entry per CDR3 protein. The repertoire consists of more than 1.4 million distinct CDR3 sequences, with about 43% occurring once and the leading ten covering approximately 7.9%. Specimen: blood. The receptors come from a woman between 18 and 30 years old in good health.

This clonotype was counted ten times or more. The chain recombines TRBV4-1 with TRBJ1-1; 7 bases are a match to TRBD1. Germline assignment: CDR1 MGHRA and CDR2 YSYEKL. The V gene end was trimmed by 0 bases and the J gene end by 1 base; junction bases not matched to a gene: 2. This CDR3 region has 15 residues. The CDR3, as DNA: TGCGCCAGCAGCCAAGACCGGACAGGGAACACTGAAGCTTTCTTT. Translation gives CASSQDRTGNTEAFF.

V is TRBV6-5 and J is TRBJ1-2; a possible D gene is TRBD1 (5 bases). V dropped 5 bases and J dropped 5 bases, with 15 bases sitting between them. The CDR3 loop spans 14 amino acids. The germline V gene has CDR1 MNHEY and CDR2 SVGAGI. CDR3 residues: CASSNPTVSYGYTF. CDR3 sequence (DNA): TGTGCCAGCAGTAACCCGACAGTTTCTTATGGCTACACCTTC.

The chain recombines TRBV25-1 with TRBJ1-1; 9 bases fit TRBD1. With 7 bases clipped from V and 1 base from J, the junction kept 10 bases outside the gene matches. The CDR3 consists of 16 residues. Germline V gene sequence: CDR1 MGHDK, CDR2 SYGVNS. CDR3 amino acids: CASTLTGGRSNTEAFF. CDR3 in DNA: TGTGCCAGCACCCTTACAGGGGGCAGGTCGAACACTGAAGCTTTCTTT.

In DNA form, the CDR3 reads TGCAGTGCTAGAAATGGGGGGTTCGGTCAGCCCCAGCATTTT. It codes for CSARNGGFGQPQHF. The genes are TRBV20-1 and TRBJ1-5; a weak D match, TRBD1 (5 bases). This CDR3 is built from 14 residues. The germline gives CDR1 DFQATT, CDR2 SNEGSKA (reference sequence). Trimming pared 2 bases from V and 6 bases from J, leaving 14 bases between.

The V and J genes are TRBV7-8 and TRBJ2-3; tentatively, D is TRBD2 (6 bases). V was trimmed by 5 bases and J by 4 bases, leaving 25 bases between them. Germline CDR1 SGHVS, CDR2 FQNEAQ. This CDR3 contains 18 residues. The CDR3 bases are TGTGCCAGCAGCGCTCTAAGCGGCCCCGGTTCTAGCGCAGATACGCAGTATTTT. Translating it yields CASSALSGPGSSADTQYF.

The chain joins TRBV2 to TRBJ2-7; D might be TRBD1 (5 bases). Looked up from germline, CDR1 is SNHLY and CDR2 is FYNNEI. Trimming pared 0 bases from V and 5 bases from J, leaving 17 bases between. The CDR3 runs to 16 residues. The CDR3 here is CASSEARRQLDNEQYF. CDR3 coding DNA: TGTGCCAGCAGTGAAGCGCGGCGACAGTTGGACAACGAGCAGTACTTC.

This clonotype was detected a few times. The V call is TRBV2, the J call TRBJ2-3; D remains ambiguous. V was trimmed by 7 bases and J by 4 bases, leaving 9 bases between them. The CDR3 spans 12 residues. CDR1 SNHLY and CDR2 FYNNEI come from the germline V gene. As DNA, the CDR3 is TGTGCCAGCAAGAACTGGCCAGATACGCAGTATTTT. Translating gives CASKNWPDTQYF. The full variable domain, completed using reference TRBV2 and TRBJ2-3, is EPEVTQTPSHQVTQMGQEVILRCVPISNHLYFYWYRQILGQKVEFLVSFYNNEISEKSEIFDDQFSVERPDGSNFTLKIRSTKLEDSAMYFCASKNWPDTQYFGPGTRLTVL.

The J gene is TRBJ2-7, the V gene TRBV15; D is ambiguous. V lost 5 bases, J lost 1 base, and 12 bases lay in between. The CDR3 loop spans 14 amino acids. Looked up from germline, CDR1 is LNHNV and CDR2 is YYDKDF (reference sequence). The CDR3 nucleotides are TGTGCCACCAGCCCGGAAGGAACTTCCTACGAGCAGTACTTC. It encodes CATSPEGTSYEQYF.

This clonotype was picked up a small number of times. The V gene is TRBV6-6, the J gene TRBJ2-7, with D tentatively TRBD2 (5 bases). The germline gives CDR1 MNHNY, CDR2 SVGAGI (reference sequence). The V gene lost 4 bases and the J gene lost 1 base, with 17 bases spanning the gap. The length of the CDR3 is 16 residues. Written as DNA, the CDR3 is TGTGCCAGCAGTTCGATAGAGGGATCGAGGTCCTACGAGCAGTACTTC. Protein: CASSSIEGSRSYEQYF.

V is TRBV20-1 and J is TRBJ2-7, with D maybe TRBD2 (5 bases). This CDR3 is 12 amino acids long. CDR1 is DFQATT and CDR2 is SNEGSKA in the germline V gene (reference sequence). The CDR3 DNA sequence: TGCAGCAGAGGGTTCCTGGGATACGAGCAGTACTTC. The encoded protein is CSRGFLGYEQYF.

CDR3 DNA sequence: TGTGCCAGCAGCCCTCCCGGGGATCCCTACGAGCAGTACTTC. Amino acid sequence: CASSPPGDPYEQYF. V usage is TRBV7-9 and J usage is TRBJ2-7; TRBD2 is a possible D gene (5 bases). The CDR3 totals 14 residues. Germline V gene data show CDR1 as SEHNR and CDR2 as FQNEAQ (reference sequence). The germline V and J ends were trimmed by 5 bases and 2 bases, with 13 bases remaining between them.

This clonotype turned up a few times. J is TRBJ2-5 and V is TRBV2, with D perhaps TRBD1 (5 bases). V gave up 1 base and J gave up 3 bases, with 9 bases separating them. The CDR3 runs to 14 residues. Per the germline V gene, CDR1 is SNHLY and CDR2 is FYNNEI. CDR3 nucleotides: TGTGCCAGCAGTGAAGGACAGAGCAAAGAGACCCAGTACTTC. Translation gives CASSEGQSKETQYF.

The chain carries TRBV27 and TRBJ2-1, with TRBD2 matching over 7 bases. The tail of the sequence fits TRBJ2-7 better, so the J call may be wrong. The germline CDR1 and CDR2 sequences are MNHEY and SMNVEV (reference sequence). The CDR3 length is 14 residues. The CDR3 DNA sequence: TGTGCCAGCAGTTTTGCGGGAGTGAACAATGAGCAGTACTTC. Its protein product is CASSFAGVNNEQYF.

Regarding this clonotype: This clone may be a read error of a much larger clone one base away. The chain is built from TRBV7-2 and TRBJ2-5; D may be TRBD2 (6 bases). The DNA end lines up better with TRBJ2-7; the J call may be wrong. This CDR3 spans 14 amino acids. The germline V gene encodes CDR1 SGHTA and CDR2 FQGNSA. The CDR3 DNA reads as TGTGCCGGCAGCTTAGCAGCGGGTCCCTACGAGCAGTACTTC. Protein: CAGSLAAGPYEQYF.

CDR3: CASSHRTGNGYTF. The CDR3 bases are TGTGCCAGCAGCCACAGGACAGGGAATGGCTACACCTTC. The rearrangement joins TRBV3-1 to TRBJ1-2; 8 bases match TRBD1. The CDR3 has 13 amino acids. Germline values: CDR1 LGHDT, CDR2 YNNKEL (reference sequence). The junction had 3 bases not matched to a gene; V was cut back by 3 bases and J by 6 bases.

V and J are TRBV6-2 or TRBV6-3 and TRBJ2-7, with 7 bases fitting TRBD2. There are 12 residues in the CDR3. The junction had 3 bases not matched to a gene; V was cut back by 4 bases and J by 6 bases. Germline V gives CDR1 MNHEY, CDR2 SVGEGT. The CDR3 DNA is TGTGCCAGCAGTTTTACTAGCGCCGAGCAGTACTTC. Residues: CASSFTSAEQYF.

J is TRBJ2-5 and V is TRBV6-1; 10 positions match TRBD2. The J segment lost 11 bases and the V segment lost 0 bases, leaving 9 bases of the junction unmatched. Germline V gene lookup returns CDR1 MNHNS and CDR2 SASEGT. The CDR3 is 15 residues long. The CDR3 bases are TGTGCCAGCAGTGAAGCACTAGCGGGGACCTGGGGGCAGTACTTC. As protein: CASSEALAGTWGQYF.

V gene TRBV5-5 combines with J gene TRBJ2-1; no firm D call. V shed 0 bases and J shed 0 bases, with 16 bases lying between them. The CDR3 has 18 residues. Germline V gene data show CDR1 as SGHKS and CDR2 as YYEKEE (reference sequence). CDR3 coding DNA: TGTGCCAGCAGCTTGGCCCAGACGGGTCCAAGCTCCTACAATGAGCAGTTCTTC. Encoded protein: CASSLAQTGPSSYNEQFF.

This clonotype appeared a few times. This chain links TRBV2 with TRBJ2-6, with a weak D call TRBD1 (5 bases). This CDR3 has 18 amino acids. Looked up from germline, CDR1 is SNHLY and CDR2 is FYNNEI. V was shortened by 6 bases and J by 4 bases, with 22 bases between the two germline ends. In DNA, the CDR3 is TGTGCCAGCAGAGCAGGGTTTCTAAGGGATAAGGGGGCCAACGTCCTGACTTTC. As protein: CASRAGFLRDKGANVLTF.

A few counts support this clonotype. The CDR3, as DNA: TGTGCCAGCAGTTTAGGGGGAGCGGGGGGATACAATGAGCAGTTCTTC. Its translation: CASSLGGAGGYNEQFF. The chain joins TRBV27 to TRBJ2-1; 9 positions match TRBD2. Germline loops: CDR1 MNHEY, CDR2 SMNVEV (reference sequence). The CDR3 consists of 16 residues. V dropped 2 bases and J dropped 4; count of bases not matched to a gene: 6.

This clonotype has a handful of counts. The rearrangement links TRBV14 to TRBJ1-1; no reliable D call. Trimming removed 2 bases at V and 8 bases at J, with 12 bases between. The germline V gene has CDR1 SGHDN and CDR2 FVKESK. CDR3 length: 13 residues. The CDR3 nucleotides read TGTGCCAGCAGCCAATACGCGAACTTGGAAGCTTTCTTT. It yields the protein CASSQYANLEAFF.

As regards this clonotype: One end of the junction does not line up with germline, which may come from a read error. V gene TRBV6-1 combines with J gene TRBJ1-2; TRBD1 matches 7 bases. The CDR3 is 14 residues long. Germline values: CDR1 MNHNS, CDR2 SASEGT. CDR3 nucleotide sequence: TGTGCCTGCAGTAAATACAGGGGTTACTATGGCTACACCTTC. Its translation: CACSKYRGYYGYTF.

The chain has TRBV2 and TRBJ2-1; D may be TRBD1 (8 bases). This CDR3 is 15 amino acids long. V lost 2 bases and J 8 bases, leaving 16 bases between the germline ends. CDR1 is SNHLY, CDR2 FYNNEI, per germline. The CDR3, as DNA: TGTGCCAGCAGTGAAAAGTACAGGGGGGGTGATGAGCAGTTCTTC. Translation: CASSEKYRGGDEQFF.

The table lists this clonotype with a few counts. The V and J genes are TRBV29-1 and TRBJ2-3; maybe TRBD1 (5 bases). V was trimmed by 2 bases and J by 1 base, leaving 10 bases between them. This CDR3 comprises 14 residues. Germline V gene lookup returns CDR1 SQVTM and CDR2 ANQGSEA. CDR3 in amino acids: CSVEKGRGTDTQYF. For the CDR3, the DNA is TGCAGCGTTGAAAAGGGCAGGGGCACAGATACGCAGTATTTT.